Shown below are 2 T cell receptor beta chains from a single sample sequenced in a study of cytomegalovirus exposure and HLA in healthy donors. Amplification used 60 Vbeta primers and 13 Jbeta primers. The assay was immunoSEQ multiplex PCR, and TCRdb's table has in-frame clones only and misses some. The sample includes about 96,000 clones, roughly 79% of them seen just once. Sequenced material: PBMCs. Every receptor here comes from a woman between 65 and 79 years old in good health and CMV-seropositive.

V is TRBV28 and J is TRBJ2-7; 10 positions match TRBD1. Germline lookup yields CDR1 MDHEN and CDR2 SYDVKM. This CDR3 has 14 residues. V dropped 7 bases and J dropped 5; count of bases not matched to a gene: 8. This CDR3 reads CASKTGTGVHEQYF. DNA of the CDR3: TGTGCCAGCAAAACCGGGACAGGGGTCCACGAGCAGTACTTC. Complete variable domain (other parts from reference TRBV28 and TRBJ2-7): DVKVTQSSRYLVKRTGEKVFLECVQDMDHENMFWYRQDPGLGLRLIYFSYDVKMKEKGDIPEGYSVSREKKERFSLILESASTNQTSMYLCASKTGTGVHEQYFGPGTRLTVT.

J is TRBJ2-7 and V is TRBV14; the D gene is possibly TRBD2 (6 bases). V lost 4 bases and J 2 bases, leaving 12 bases between the germline ends. The germline gives CDR1 SGHDN, CDR2 FVKESK. The CDR3 covers 14 residues. The CDR3 sequence is CASSRGTGAYEQYF. CDR3 bases: TGTGCCAGCAGCCGGGGGACGGGAGCCTACGAGCAGTACTTC.